This entry lists 9 T cell receptor beta chains sequenced from one sample in a study of T cell clones after liver transplantation. TCRdb's table, derived via immunoSEQ multiplex PCR, lists solely in-frame clones and lacks some. The sample holds around 75,000 clones, around 84% seen once. Material: CD4+ T cells from blood, obtained 48 months after liver transplant. The receptors here all came from a human patient who received a liver transplant. The graft donor may account for some of the T cells.

This chain links TRBV5-6 with TRBJ1-2; D might be TRBD1 (5 bases). CDR3 length: 15 residues. Germline loops: CDR1 SGHDT, CDR2 YYEEEE. V lost 1 base, J lost 2 bases, and 12 bases lay in between. The CDR3 sequence: CASSLSSRGNYGYTF. The CDR3 DNA reads as TGTGCCAGCAGCTTGAGTTCAAGGGGCAACTATGGCTACACCTTC.

The chain joins TRBV7-9 to TRBJ1-1; 10 positions agree with TRBD1. CDR1 and CDR2 (germline): SEHNR, FQNEAQ (reference sequence). V lost 5 bases, J lost 0 bases, and 6 bases stayed unmatched. This CDR3 is 16 amino acids long. CDR3 sequence (DNA): TGTGCCAGCAGCCCCCGACAGGGGGCGATGAACACTGAAGCTTTCTTT. The encoded protein is CASSPRQGAMNTEAFF. The whole variable domain, remainder taken from reference TRBV7-9 and TRBJ1-1, is DTGVSQNPRHKITKRGQNVTFRCDPISEHNRLYWYRQTLGQGPEFLTYFQNEAQLEKSRLLSDRFSAERPKGSFSTLEIQRTEQGDSAMYLCASSPRQGAMNTEAFFGQGTRLTVV.

The CDR3 loop is CASSPSVYTQYF. DNA for the CDR3: TGTGCCAGCAGCCCTTCTGTGTATACGCAGTATTTT. The rearrangement links TRBV7-9 to TRBJ2-3; D gene unclear. Germline CDR1 SEHNR, CDR2 FQNEAQ (reference sequence). V lost 5 bases to trimming and J lost 7 bases, with 10 bases between them. This CDR3 region has 12 residues.

In this sample, this clone turned up a few times. The V and J genes are TRBV7-9 and TRBJ2-7; possible D gene TRBD1, 6 bases. Germline CDR1 reads SEHNR; CDR2 reads FQNEAQ (reference sequence). Trimming took off 8 bases at V and 4 bases at J, with 12 bases between the two ends. The CDR3 covers 12 residues. CDR3 sequence: CASARGVYEQYF. CDR3 bases: TGTGCCAGCGCCAGGGGTGTGTACGAGCAGTACTTC.

V gene TRBV28 combines with J gene TRBJ2-7, with 10 bases identical to TRBD1. With V trimmed by 6 bases and J by 3 bases, 11 bases remained unmatched. The CDR3 runs 16 residues. In germline, CDR1 is MDHEN, CDR2 SYDVKM. The CDR3 loop reads CASSSLGTGEFYEQYF. The CDR3 coding sequence is TGTGCCAGCAGCTCCTTGGGGACAGGGGAGTTCTACGAGCAGTACTTC.

The genes are TRBV9 and TRBJ2-5, with 10 bases that match TRBD2. The V gene end was trimmed by 4 bases and the J gene end by 4 bases; junction bases not matched to a gene: 10. The length of the CDR3 is 16 residues. Germline V lookup: CDR1 SGDLS, CDR2 YYNGEE. The CDR3 DNA reads as TGTGCCAGCAGCCCCCCCCGAGCGGGGGGGACAGAGACCCAGTACTTC. Protein: CASSPPRAGGTETQYF.

The chain is built from TRBV7-2 and TRBJ1-5; no reliable D call. The germline CDR1 and CDR2 sequences are SGHTA and FQGNSA. This CDR3 region has 15 residues. V lost 5 bases and J lost 6, with 17 bases in between. The CDR3: CASSGPPTGVQPQHF. For the CDR3, the DNA is TGTGCCAGCAGCGGGCCACCCACCGGAGTTCAGCCCCAGCATTTT.

V usage is TRBV15 and J usage is TRBJ1-5; 7 nucleotides agree with TRBD1. The CDR3 runs to 15 residues. CDR1 and CDR2 (germline): LNHNV, YYDKDF (reference sequence). V lost 2 bases to trimming and J lost 4 bases; unmatched junction nucleotides: 5. CDR3 region: CATSRTGEVNQPQHF. The CDR3 DNA reads TGTGCCACCAGCAGAACAGGGGAGGTAAATCAGCCCCAGCATTTT. The full variable domain, in which reference TRBV15 and TRBJ1-5 provide the parts outside the CDR3, is DAMVIQNPRYQVTQFGKPVTLSCSQTLNHNVMYWYQQKSSQAPKLLFHYYDKDFNNEADTPDNFQSRRPNTSFCFLDIRSPGLGDTAMYLCATSRTGEVNQPQHFGDGTRLSIL.

In its sample, this clone ranks as medium-sized (0.01 to 0.1%). This chain links TRBV25-1 with TRBJ1-2, with D tentatively TRBD1 (6 bases). The CDR3 runs 12 residues. V lost 6 bases to trimming and J lost 3 bases, with 8 bases between them. Germline-derived CDR1 and CDR2 are MGHDK and SYGVNS. The CDR3 DNA sequence: TGTGCCAGCAGAGCAGGGGACTATGGCTACACCTTC. Translation: CASRAGDYGYTF.